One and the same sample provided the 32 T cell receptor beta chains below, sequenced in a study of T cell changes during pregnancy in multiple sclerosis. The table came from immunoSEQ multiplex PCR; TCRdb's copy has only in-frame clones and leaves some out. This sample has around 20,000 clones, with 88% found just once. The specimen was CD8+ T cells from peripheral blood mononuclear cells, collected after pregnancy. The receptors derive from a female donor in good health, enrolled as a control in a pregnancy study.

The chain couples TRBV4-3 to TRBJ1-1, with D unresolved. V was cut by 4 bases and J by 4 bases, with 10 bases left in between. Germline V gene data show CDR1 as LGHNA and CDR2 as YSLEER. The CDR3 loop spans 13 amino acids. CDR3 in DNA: TGCGCCAGCAGCCCTATGACTGGCACTGAAGCTTTCTTT. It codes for CASSPMTGTEAFF.

The CDR3 loop reads CASSLAVLAQETQYF. The CDR3 DNA sequence: TGTGCCAGCAGCTTAGCAGTTCTAGCTCAAGAGACCCAGTACTTC. The chain links TRBV7-6 to TRBJ2-5; tentative D call: TRBD2 (5 bases). This CDR3 has 15 residues. Trimming shortened V by 0 bases and J by 2 bases, and 10 bases separated the two germline ends. Germline-derived CDR1 and CDR2 are SGHVS and FNYEAQ.

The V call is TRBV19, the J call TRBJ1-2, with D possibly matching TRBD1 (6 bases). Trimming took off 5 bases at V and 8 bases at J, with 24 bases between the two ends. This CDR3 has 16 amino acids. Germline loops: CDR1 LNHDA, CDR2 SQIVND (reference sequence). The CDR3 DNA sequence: TGTGCCAGTAGTTTGGGGACCGGGACACCTCTTCTCGGCTACACCTTC. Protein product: CASSLGTGTPLLGYTF.

This CDR3 is CASSPSNQPQHF. CDR3 in DNA: TGTGCCAGTAGTCCGAGCAATCAGCCCCAGCATTTT. V usage is TRBV19 and J usage is TRBJ1-5; D call uncertain. Deletions cut 5 bases from V and 1 base from J, with 3 bases between. Per germline, CDR1 LNHDA and CDR2 SQIVND (reference sequence). The CDR3 is 12 residues long.

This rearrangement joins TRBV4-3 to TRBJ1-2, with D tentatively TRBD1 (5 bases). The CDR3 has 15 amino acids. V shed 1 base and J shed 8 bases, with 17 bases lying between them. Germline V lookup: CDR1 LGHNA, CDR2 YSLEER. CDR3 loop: CASSQVWQGAGGYTF. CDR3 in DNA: TGCGCCAGCAGCCAAGTTTGGCAGGGAGCGGGGGGCTACACCTTC.

CDR3 coding DNA: TGTGCCAGCAGTGACTCGGGGGCCCCAGATACGCAGTATTTT. As protein: CASSDSGAPDTQYF. The V gene is TRBV6-4, the J gene TRBJ2-3; perhaps TRBD1 as D (6 bases). From germline, CDR1 is MRHNA and CDR2 SNTAGT. Trimming removed 0 bases at V and 4 bases at J, with 8 bases between. This CDR3 has 14 residues.

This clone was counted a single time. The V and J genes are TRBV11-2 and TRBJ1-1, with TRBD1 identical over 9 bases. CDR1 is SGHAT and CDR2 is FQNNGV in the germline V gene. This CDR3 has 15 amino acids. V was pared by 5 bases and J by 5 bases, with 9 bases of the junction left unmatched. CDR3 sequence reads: CASSLSGTGYTEAFF. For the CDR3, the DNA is TGTGCCAGCAGCCTATCCGGGACAGGGTATACTGAAGCTTTCTTT.

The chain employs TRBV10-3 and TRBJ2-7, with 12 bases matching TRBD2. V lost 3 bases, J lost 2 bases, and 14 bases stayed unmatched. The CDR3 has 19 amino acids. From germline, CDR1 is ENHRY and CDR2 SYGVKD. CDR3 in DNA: TGTGCCATCAGTGAACTAGCGGGGGGCTCAAAACCTAATCCCTACGAGCAGTACTTC. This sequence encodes CAISELAGGSKPNPYEQYF.

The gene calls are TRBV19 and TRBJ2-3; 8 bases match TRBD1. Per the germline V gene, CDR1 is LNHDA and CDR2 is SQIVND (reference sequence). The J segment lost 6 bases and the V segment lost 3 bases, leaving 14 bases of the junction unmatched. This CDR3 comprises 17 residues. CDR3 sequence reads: CASSISGQGPRSDTQYF. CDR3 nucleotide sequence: TGTGCCAGTAGTATCTCCGGACAGGGCCCCCGATCCGATACGCAGTATTTT.

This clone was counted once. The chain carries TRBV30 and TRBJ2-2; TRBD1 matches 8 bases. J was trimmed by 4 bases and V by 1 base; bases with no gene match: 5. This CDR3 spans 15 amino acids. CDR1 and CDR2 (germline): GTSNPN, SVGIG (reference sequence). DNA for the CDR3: TGTGCCTGGAGTGCTGGGACAGGCCGCACCGGGGAGCTGTTTTTT. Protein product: CAWSAGTGRTGELFF.

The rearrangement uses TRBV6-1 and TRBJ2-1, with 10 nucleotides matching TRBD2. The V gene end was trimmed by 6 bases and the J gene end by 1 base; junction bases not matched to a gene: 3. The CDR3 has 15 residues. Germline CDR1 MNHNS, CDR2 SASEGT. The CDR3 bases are TGTGCCAGCAGGGATAGCGGGGGGTCCTACAATGAGCAGTTCTTC. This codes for CASRDSGGSYNEQFF.

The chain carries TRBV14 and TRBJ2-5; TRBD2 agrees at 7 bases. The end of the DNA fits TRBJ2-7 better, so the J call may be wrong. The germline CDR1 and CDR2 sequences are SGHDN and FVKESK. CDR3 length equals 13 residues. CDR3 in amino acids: CASSFSSGYEQYF. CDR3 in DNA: TGTGCCAGCAGCTTCTCTAGCGGCTACGAGCAGTACTTC.

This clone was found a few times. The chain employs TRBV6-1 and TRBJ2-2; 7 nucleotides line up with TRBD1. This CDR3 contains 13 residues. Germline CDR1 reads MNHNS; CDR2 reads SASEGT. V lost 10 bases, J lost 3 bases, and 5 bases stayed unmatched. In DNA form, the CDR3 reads TGTGCCACCGCAGGGGGTGACACCGGGGAGCTGTTTTTT. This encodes CATAGGDTGELFF.

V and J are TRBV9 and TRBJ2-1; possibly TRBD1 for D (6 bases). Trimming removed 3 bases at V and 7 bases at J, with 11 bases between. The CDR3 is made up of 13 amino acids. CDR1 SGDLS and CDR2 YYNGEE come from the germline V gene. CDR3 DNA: TGTGCCAGCAGCGCCGAGGGGGAAAATGAGCAGTTCTTC. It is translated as CASSAEGENEQFF.

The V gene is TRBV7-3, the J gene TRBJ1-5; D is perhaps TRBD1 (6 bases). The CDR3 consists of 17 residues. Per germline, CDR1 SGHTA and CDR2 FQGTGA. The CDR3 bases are TGTGCATTCGCCGGGACATATCGATTAAGGTGGCATCAGCCCCAGCATTTT. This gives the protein CAFAGTYRLRWHQPQHF.

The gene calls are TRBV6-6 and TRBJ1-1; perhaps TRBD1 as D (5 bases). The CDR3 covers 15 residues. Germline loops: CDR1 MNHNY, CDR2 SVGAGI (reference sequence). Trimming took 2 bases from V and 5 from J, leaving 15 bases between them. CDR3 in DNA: TGTGCCAGCAGTTACGGGGCCGGCGGGGGTACTGAAGCTTTCTTT. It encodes CASSYGAGGGTEAFF.

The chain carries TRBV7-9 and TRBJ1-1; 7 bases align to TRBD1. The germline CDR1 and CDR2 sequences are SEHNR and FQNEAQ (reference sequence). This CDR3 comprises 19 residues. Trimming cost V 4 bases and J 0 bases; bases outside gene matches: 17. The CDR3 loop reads CASSSRSGTAEKMNTEAFF. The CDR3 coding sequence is TGTGCCAGCAGCTCCCGGTCTGGGACAGCTGAAAAGATGAACACTGAAGCTTTCTTT.

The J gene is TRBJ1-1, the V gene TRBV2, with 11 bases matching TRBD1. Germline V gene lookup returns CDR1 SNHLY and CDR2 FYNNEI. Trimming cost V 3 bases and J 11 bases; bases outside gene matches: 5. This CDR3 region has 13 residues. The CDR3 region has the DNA TGTGCCAGCAGTGAGGGACAGGGGGTAGCGGCTTTCTTT. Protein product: CASSEGQGVAAFF.

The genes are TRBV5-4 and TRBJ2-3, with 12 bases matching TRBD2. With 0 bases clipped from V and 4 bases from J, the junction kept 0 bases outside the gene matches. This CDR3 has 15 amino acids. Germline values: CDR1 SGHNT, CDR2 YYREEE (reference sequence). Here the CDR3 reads CASSLGTSGADTQYF. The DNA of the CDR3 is TGTGCCAGCAGCTTGGGGACTAGCGGGGCAGATACGCAGTATTTT.

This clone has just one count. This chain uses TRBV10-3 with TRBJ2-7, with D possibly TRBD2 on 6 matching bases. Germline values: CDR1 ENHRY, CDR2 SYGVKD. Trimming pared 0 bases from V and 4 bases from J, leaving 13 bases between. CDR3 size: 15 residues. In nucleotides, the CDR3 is TGTGCCATCAGTGAGTCTGGAGGGGCTAGGTACGAGCAGTACTTC. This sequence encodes CAISESGGARYEQYF.

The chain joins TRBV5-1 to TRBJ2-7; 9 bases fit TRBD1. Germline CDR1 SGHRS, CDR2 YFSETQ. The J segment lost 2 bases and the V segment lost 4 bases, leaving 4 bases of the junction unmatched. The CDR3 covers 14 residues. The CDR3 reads CASSPQGAAYEQYF. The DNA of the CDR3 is TGCGCCAGCAGCCCACAGGGGGCAGCCTACGAGCAGTACTTC.

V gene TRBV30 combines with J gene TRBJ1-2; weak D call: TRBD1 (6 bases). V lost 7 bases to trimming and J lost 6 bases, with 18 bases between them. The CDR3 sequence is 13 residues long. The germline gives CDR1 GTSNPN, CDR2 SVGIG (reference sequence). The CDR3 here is CASLSAGDHGYTF. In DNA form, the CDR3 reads TGTGCCTCCCTTTCGGCAGGGGACCATGGCTACACCTTC.

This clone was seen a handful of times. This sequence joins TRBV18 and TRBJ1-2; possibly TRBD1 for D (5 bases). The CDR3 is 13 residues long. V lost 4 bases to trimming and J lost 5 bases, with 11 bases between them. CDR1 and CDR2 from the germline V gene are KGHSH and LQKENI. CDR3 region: CASSRGTEYGYTF. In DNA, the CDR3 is TGTGCCAGCTCACGCGGGACGGAATATGGCTACACCTTC.

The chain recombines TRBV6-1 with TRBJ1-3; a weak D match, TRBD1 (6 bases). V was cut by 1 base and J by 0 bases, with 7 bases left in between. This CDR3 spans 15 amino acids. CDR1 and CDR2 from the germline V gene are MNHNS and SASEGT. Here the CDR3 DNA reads TGTGCCAGCAGTGAAGAGGACAGCTCTGGAAACACCATATATTTT. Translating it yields CASSEEDSSGNTIYF.

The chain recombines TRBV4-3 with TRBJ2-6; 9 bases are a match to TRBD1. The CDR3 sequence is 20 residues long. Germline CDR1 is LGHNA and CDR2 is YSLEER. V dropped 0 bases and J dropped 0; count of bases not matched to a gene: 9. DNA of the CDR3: TGCGCCAGCAGCCAAGACGTAACAGGGGGCCCTCTCTCTGGGGCCAACGTCCTGACTTTC. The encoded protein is CASSQDVTGGPLSGANVLTF.

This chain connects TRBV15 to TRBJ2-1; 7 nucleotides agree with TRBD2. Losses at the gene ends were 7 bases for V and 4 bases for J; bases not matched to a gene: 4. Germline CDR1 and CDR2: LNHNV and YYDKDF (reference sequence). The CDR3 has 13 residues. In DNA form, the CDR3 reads TGTGCCACCATGGGTAGCGGGTACAATGAGCAGTTCTTC. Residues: CATMGSGYNEQFF.

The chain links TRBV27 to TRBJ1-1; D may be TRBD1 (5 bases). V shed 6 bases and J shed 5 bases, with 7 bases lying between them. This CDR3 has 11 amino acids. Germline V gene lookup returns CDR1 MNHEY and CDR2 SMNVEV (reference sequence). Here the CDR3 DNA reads TGTGCCAGCAGGGGGGGGACTGAAGCTTTCTTT. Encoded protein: CASRGGTEAFF.

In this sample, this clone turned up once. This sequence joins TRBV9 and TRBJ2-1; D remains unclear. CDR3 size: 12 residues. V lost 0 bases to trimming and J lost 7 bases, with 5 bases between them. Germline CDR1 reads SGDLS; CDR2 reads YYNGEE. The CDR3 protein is CASSVVVNEQFF. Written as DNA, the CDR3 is TGTGCCAGCAGCGTAGTTGTAAATGAGCAGTTCTTC.

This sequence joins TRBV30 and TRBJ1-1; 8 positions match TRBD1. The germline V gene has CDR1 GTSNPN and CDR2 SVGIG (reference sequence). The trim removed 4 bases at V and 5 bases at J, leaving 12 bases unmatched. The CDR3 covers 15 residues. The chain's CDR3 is CAWTGPDRVITEAFF. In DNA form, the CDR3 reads TGTGCCTGGACCGGCCCGGACAGGGTAATTACTGAAGCTTTCTTT.

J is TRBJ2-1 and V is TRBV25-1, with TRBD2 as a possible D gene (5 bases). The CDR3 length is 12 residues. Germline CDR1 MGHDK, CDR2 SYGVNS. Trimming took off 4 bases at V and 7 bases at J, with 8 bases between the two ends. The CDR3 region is CASSVTRNEQFF. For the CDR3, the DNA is TGTGCCAGCAGTGTAACTAGAAATGAGCAGTTCTTC.

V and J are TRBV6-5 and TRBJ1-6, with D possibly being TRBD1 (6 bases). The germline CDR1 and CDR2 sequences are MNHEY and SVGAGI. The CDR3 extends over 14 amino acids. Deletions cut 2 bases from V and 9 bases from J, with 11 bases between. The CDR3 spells CASSYQMDSSPLHF. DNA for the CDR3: TGTGCCAGCAGTTACCAGATGGACAGTTCACCCCTCCACTTT.

The DNA for the CDR3 is TGTGCCAGCGGAACACTAGCGGGGGGATCAGAGACCCAGTACTTC. It yields the protein CASGTLAGGSETQYF. The J gene is TRBJ2-5, the V gene TRBV27, with 12 bases identical to TRBD2. CDR1 MNHEY and CDR2 SMNVEV come from the germline V gene (reference sequence). This CDR3 is built from 15 residues. V lost 8 bases and J lost 4; bases outside the gene matches: 8.